This TCR beta chain was captured in a study of beta chain features in type 1 diabetes. General observations from the study: The analysis here could not establish whether HLA type shapes TCRB rearrangement.

This clone turned up a few times. Its antigen is unidentified. Investigators reverse transcribed all isolated RNA, so they sequenced expressed TCRB transcripts. Repertoires were generated with immunoSEQ multiplex PCR, while TCRdb's copy carries only in-frame clones and drops some. This sample has fewer than 200,000 clones, with about an eighth found just once. Input material: central memory CD4+ T cells from blood. The TCR originated in a young woman in good health.

CDR3 DNA: TGTGCCAGCAGAACCGGGACTAGCGGCACCTACGAGCAGTACTTC. Translated: CASRTGTSGTYEQYF. V usage is TRBV6-5 and J usage is TRBJ2-7; 11 nucleotides match TRBD2. Trimming removed 6 bases from V and 2 bases from J; junction bases left unmatched: 6. CDR1 and CDR2 from the germline V gene are MNHEY and SVGAGI. The CDR3 totals 15 residues.